This passage covers 24 T cell receptor beta chains from one sample sequenced in a study of radiotherapy plus CTLA-4 blockade in lung cancer. TCRdb keeps only in-frame clones here, not all; method: immunoSEQ multiplex PCR. The sample consists of over 45,000 clones, less than 80% of them appearing once. The source material was peripheral blood, sampled from a patient treated with radiotherapy plus ipilimumab. Receptors were obtained from a human donor with non-small cell lung cancer who had a complete response to radiotherapy plus ipilimumab.

The table lists this clone with a count of one. This rearrangement joins TRBV5-1 to TRBJ2-2, with D perhaps TRBD2 (5 bases). The CDR3 consists of 15 residues. CDR1 is SGHRS, CDR2 YFSETQ, per germline. The ends were cut back, 0 bases at V and 6 bases at J, with 12 bases in the middle. CDR3 DNA sequence: TGCGCCAGCAGCTTGGGGGGAGTAGTAGCCGGGGAGCTGTTTTTT. Protein product: CASSLGGVVAGELFF.

The chain has TRBV7-2 and TRBJ1-5, with 8 bases fitting TRBD1. The junction had 8 bases not matched to a gene; V was cut back by 3 bases and J by 1 base. This CDR3 region has 17 residues. The germline gives CDR1 SGHTA, CDR2 FQGNSA. CDR3 amino acids: CASSFMRTGWSNQPQHF. The CDR3 DNA is TGTGCCAGCAGCTTTATGAGGACAGGGTGGAGCAATCAGCCCCAGCATTTT.

J is TRBJ2-3 and V is TRBV20-1, with D hard to call. V lost 3 bases and J 4 bases, leaving 5 bases between the germline ends. CDR3 length equals 11 residues. The V gene's germline CDR1 is DFQATT and CDR2 SNEGSKA (reference sequence). The CDR3 nucleotides read TGCAGTGCTAGGGGCCCAGATACGCAGTATTTT. Amino acid sequence: CSARGPDTQYF.

This chain uses TRBV7-2 with TRBJ2-5; 10 bases are shared with TRBD2. J was trimmed by 2 bases and V by 5 bases; bases with no gene match: 2. This CDR3 is built from 14 residues. Germline V lookup: CDR1 SGHTA, CDR2 FQGNSA. CDR3 nucleotides: TGTGCCAGCAGCCTGACTAGCGGGCAAGAGACCCAGTACTTC. Its translation: CASSLTSGQETQYF.

This chain uses TRBV2 with TRBJ2-5; 8 positions agree with TRBD1. The assigned J gene may be wrong: the sequence end matches TRBJ2-7 better. Germline V CDR1 and CDR2: SNHLY, FYNNEI. This CDR3 is 15 amino acids long. The CDR3 spells CASSETPGGVYEQYF. The CDR3 region has the DNA TGTGCCAGCAGTGAAACCCCAGGGGGCGTGTACGAGCAGTACTTC.

To note about this clone: One junction end does not reproduce the germline sequence, and a read error may be involved. The rearrangement links TRBV7-7 to TRBJ2-1; 7 bases are shared with TRBD1. Looked up from germline, CDR1 is SSHAT and CDR2 is FNYEAQ (reference sequence). The CDR3 totals 14 residues. CDR3 coding DNA: TGTGCTAGCAGCTCCGGGACAGTCGGGAATGAGCAGTTCTTC. Translating gives CASSSGTVGNEQFF.

This clone was counted between two and nine times. The genes are TRBV25-1 and TRBJ1-4; D is unresolved. The germline V and J ends were trimmed by 4 bases and 13 bases, with 10 bases remaining between them. CDR3 length equals 11 residues. Germline CDR1 MGHDK, CDR2 SYGVNS. The DNA of the CDR3 is TGTGCCAGCAGTGTACGGGAGAGACTGTTTTTT. Its translation: CASSVRERLFF. Full variable domain (outside the CDR3, taken from reference TRBV25-1 and TRBJ1-4): EADIYQTPRYLVIGTGKKITLECSQTMGHDKMYWYQQDPGMELHLIHYSYGVNSTEKGDLSSESTVSRIRTEHFPLTLESARPSHTSQYLCASSVRERLFFGSGTQLSVL.

The chain has TRBV27 and TRBJ2-3, with 7 bases fitting TRBD2. V gave up 8 bases and J gave up 3 bases; unmatched junction bases: 20. Germline CDR1 reads MNHEY; CDR2 reads SMNVEV (reference sequence). The CDR3 loop spans 18 amino acids. The DNA of the CDR3 is TGTGCCAGCCGATCCACCTGGGGGAGGGCCGGGCGGACAGATACGCAGTATTTT. Its translation: CASRSTWGRAGRTDTQYF.

V usage is TRBV6-1 and J usage is TRBJ1-2, with D maybe TRBD1 (6 bases). CDR1 is MNHNS, CDR2 SASEGT, per germline. With 4 bases removed from V and 10 bases from J, the gap between germline ends came to 19 bases. CDR3 length equals 14 residues. The chain's CDR3 is CASSGLGGAKSYTF. The CDR3 DNA sequence: TGTGCCAGCAGTGGCTTGGGGGGGGCGAAATCCTACACCTTC.

V is TRBV5-4 and J is TRBJ2-3, with D perhaps TRBD2 (7 bases). The CDR3 is 17 amino acids. CDR1 and CDR2 from the germline V gene are SGHNT and YYREEE (reference sequence). Trimming took 0 bases from V and 2 from J, leaving 16 bases between them. This chain's CDR3 is CASSLEWRGLNTDTQYF. As DNA, the CDR3 is TGTGCCAGCAGCTTGGAGTGGCGGGGGCTAAACACAGATACGCAGTATTTT.

This clone was observed a few times. The chain combines TRBV12-1 with TRBJ1-5; the D call TRBD1 from the table was never checked on the DNA. TRBV12-1 is flagged as a pseudogene. The CDR3 covers 16 residues. As DNA, the CDR3 is TGTGCCAGCAGCTTTGGGGGACAGGGTGCTAGTCAGCCCCAGCATTTT. It is translated as CASSFGGQGASQPQHF.

The chain uses TRBV4-1 and TRBJ2-3; TRBD2 agrees at 8 bases. Germline V CDR1 and CDR2: MGHRA, YSYEKL. Unmatched junction bases numbered 3, after V lost 4 bases and J lost 3 bases. The CDR3 sequence is 14 residues long. CDR3: CASSLSGRTDTQYF. In DNA form, the CDR3 reads TGCGCCAGCAGCCTCAGCGGGAGAACAGATACGCAGTATTTT.

This clone was seen a handful of times. The gene calls are TRBV6-6 and TRBJ1-3; D uncertain. Germline V gene data show CDR1 as MNHNY and CDR2 as SVGAGI (reference sequence). Trimming took off 6 bases at V and 0 bases at J, with 12 bases between the two ends. The CDR3 spans 15 residues. The CDR3 bases are TGTGCCAGCAGCCCACGGCGGGACTCTGGAAACACCATATATTTT. Protein sequence: CASSPRRDSGNTIYF.

The chain combines TRBV15 with TRBJ1-3; tentative D call: TRBD1 (6 bases). V lost 5 bases and J 4 bases, leaving 15 bases between the germline ends. This CDR3 comprises 15 residues. Per the germline V gene, CDR1 is LNHNV and CDR2 is YYDKDF (reference sequence). In DNA form, the CDR3 reads TGTGCCACCAGCCCTACAGGGAAAGGGGGAAACACCATATATTTT. Protein sequence: CATSPTGKGGNTIYF.

This rearrangement joins TRBV7-8 to TRBJ1-4; 7 bases line up with TRBD1. Germline CDR1 reads SGHVS; CDR2 reads FQNEAQ. The ends lost 3 bases at V and 3 bases at J; junction bases unmatched: 4. The CDR3 covers 15 residues. The CDR3 nucleotides read TGTGCCAGCAGCTTCGACAGGGTCGCTAATGAAAAACTGTTTTTT. This sequence encodes CASSFDRVANEKLFF.

By share, this clone counts as medium-sized. The chain uses TRBV10-3 and TRBJ1-2; D perhaps matches TRBD1 (5 bases). V lost 2 bases, J lost 6 bases, and 7 bases lay in between. This CDR3 has 12 amino acids. Germline CDR1 and CDR2: ENHRY and SYGVKD. The CDR3: CAISENRNGYTF. For the CDR3, the DNA is TGTGCCATCAGTGAGAACAGGAATGGCTACACCTTC.

The rearrangement links TRBV6-5 to TRBJ1-6, with 8 bases aligning to TRBD1. Germline V CDR1 and CDR2: MNHEY, SVGAGI. The J segment lost 6 bases and the V segment lost 2 bases, leaving 3 bases of the junction unmatched. This CDR3 is 15 amino acids long. The CDR3 DNA reads as TGTGCCAGCAGTTACGCAGGGGGCAGTAATTCACCCCTCCACTTT. Protein product: CASSYAGGSNSPLHF.

This CDR3 is CASSLRTSGSNEQFF. DNA of the CDR3: TGTGCCAGCAGTCTTAGGACTAGCGGATCCAATGAGCAGTTCTTC. The genes are TRBV7-6 and TRBJ2-1; 10 bases map to TRBD2. There are 15 residues in the CDR3. V shed 6 bases, J shed 6 bases, and the junction held 8 bases outside the gene matches. In germline, CDR1 is SGHVS, CDR2 FNYEAQ.

This sequence joins TRBV30 and TRBJ2-6; D unresolved. Germline V gene data show CDR1 as GTSNPN and CDR2 as SVGIG (reference sequence). CDR3 size: 17 residues. V shed 0 bases and J shed 0 bases, with 12 bases lying between them. CDR3 nucleotides: TGTGCCTGGAGTGTACGTGGGCCCTCCTCTGGGGCCAACGTCCTGACTTTC. Translated: CAWSVRGPSSGANVLTF.

The chain employs TRBV6-5 and TRBJ1-2; D is ambiguous. Trimming took off 6 bases at V and 1 base at J, with 15 bases between the two ends. This CDR3 has 15 amino acids. Looked up from germline, CDR1 is MNHEY and CDR2 is SVGAGI. The CDR3 is CASRRISYLNYGYTF. CDR3 nucleotides: TGTGCCAGCAGGAGAATATCCTACCTTAACTATGGCTACACCTTC.

The chain couples TRBV19 to TRBJ1-2; D possibly corresponds to TRBD1 (6 bases). The CDR3 is made up of 17 amino acids. With 2 bases removed from V and 0 bases from J, the gap between germline ends came to 16 bases. Germline-derived CDR1 and CDR2 are LNHDA and SQIVND (reference sequence). As DNA, the CDR3 is TGTGCCAGTAGTATATCTCCAGGACAGAGCGCTAACTATGGCTACACCTTC. This gives the protein CASSISPGQSANYGYTF. The full variable domain, in which reference TRBV19 and TRBJ1-2 provide the parts outside the CDR3, is DGGITQSPKYLFRKEGQNVTLSCEQNLNHDAMYWYRQDPGQGLRLIYYSQIVNDFQKGDIAEGYSVSREKKESFPLTVTSAQKNPTAFYLCASSISPGQSANYGYTFGSGTRLTVV.

The CDR3 DNA reads TGTGCCAGCAAGGCCGAGGGGCTAGCGGGAGAGGAGCAGTTCTTC. As protein: CASKAEGLAGEEQFF. The chain joins TRBV7-9 to TRBJ2-1; 10 positions match TRBD2. Trimming removed 7 bases from V and 10 bases from J; junction bases left unmatched: 13. The germline V gene encodes CDR1 SEHNR and CDR2 FQNEAQ (reference sequence). The CDR3 sequence is 15 residues long.

V usage is TRBV29-1 and J usage is TRBJ1-2; D gene unclear. The V and J ends lost 2 bases and 1 base respectively, with 8 bases between them. This CDR3 contains 13 residues. Germline assignment: CDR1 SQVTM and CDR2 ANQGSEA. The CDR3 is CSVETDNNYGYTF. The DNA for the CDR3 is TGCAGCGTTGAAACAGACAATAACTATGGCTACACCTTC.

The CDR3 loop is CASSMGDRAGEAFF. The CDR3 nucleotides are TGTGCCAGTAGTATGGGGGACAGGGCTGGTGAAGCTTTCTTT. The chain recombines TRBV19 with TRBJ1-1; 9 bases map to TRBD1. CDR1 and CDR2 from the germline V gene are LNHDA and SQIVND (reference sequence). The CDR3 spans 14 residues. V lost 3 bases to trimming and J lost 7 bases; unmatched junction nucleotides: 6.